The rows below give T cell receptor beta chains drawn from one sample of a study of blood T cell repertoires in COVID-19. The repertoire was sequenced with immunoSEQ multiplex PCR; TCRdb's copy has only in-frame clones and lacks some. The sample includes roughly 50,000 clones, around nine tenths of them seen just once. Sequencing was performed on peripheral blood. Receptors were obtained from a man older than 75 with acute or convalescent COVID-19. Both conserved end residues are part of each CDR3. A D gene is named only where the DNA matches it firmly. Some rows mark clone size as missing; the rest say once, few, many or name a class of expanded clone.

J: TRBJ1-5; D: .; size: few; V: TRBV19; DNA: TGTGCCAGTAGTCAAGTTTCGGGACTGTCTAATCAGCCCCAGCATTTT; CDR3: CASSQVSGLSNQPQHF
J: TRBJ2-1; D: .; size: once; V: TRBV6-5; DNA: TGTGCCAGCAGTCGACAGAGCTCCTACAATGAGCAGTTCTTC; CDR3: CASSRQSSYNEQFF
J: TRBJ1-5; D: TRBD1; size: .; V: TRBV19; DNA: TGTGCCAGTAGTCCCTCCGGGACAGGGGCCAATAGCTTCCAGCATTTT; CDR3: CASSPSGTGANSFQHF
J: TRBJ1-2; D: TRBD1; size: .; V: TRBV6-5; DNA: TGTGCCAGCAGTTACTCGGGACAGGGAAACTATGGCTACACCTTC; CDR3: CASSYSGQGNYGYTF
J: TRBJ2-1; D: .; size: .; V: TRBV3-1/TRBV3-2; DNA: TGTGCCAGCAGCCAAGTAGTCAATGAGCAGTTCTTC; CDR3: CASSQVVNEQFF
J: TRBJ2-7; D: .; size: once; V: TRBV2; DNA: TGTGCCAGCAGTGGGGTAGGGGACTACGAGCAGTACTTC; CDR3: CASSGVGDYEQYF
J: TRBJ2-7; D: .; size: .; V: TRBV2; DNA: TGTGCCAGCAGTGTAGAACTCGAGCAGTACTTC; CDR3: CASSVELEQYF
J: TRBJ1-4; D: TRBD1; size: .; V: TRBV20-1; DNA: TGCAGTGCTTTCCAGGGACAGGGACTGTTTTTT; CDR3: CSAFQGQGLFF
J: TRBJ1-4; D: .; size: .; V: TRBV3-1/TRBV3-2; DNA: TGTGCCAGCAGAGGGGATTTTCATGAAAAACTGTTTTTT; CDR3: CASRGDFHEKLFF
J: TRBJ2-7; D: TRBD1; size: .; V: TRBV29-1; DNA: TGCAGCGTTTGGACAGGGGGGACCTACGAGCAGTACTTC; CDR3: CSVWTGGTYEQYF
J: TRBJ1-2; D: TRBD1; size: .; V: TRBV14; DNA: TGTGCCAGCAGCCGCGACAGGGGAGTCGGCTACACCTTC; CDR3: CASSRDRGVGYTF
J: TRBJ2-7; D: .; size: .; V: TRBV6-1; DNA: TGTGCCAGCAGTGAATTGCCCCGGGGTGCCCGTGACGAGCAGTACTTC; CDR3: CASSELPRGARDEQYF
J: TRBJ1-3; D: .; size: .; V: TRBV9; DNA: TGTGCCAGCAGCTCACTGGGGACTCTCTCTGGAAACACCATATATTTT; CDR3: CASSSLGTLSGNTIYF
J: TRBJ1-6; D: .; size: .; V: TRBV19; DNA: TGTGCCAGTAGTGCAGGGGACTCACCCCTCCACTTT; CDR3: CASSAGDSPLHF
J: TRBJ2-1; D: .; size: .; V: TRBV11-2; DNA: TGTGCCAGCAGCACACGGGACTTCTACAATGAGCAGTTCTTC; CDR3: CASSTRDFYNEQFF
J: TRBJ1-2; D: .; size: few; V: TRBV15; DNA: TGTGCCACCAGCAGAGATCTGGGCAGGAATAACTATGGCTACACCTTC; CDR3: CATSRDLGRNNYGYTF
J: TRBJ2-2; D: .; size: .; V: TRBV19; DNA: TGTGCCAGTAGTATTAAGAACACCGGGGAGCTGTTTTTT; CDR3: CASSIKNTGELFF
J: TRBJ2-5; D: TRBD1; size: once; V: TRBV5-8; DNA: TGTGCCAGCAGCTGGACAGGGGGTAACCAAGAGACCCAGTACTTC; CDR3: CASSWTGGNQETQYF
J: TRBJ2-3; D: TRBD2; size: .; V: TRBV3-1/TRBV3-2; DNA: TGTGCCAGCAGCCAAGATCTAATAACTAGCGGGGGGGCAGGAGATACGCAGTATTTT; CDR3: CASSQDLITSGGAGDTQYF
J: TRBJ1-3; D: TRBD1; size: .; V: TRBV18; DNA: TGTGCCAGCTCACCGACAGGGGGCCTCTCTGGAAACACCATATATTTT; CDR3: CASSPTGGLSGNTIYF
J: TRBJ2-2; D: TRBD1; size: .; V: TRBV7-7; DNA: TGTGCCAGCAGCTTAGCAGGGGGCCCGAAGACCGGGGAGCTGTTTTTT; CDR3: CASSLAGGPKTGELFF
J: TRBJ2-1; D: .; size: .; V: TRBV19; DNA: TGTGCCAGTAGTATAACTAAAAGCTCCTACAATGAGCAGTTCTTC; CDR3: CASSITKSSYNEQFF
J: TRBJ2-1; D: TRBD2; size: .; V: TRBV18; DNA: TGTGCCAGCTCACCACAAAGCGGGGGACCCGACAATGAGCAGTTCTTC; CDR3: CASSPQSGGPDNEQFF
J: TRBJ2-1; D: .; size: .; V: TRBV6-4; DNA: TGTGCCAGCAGTGGCGCAGCAGGTCAGGCCAATGAGCAGTTCTTC; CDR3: CASSGAAGQANEQFF
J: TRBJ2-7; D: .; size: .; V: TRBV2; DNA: TGTGCCAGCAGTGCATCTGGGGCCTTCTACGAGCAGTACTTC; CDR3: CASSASGAFYEQYF
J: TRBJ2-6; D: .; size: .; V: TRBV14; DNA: TGTGCCAGCAGCCACCTGGGAGGAGCTGGGGCCAACGTCCTGACTTTC; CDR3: CASSHLGGAGANVLTF
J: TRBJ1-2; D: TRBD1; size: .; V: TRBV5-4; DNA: TGTGCCAGCAGCCGGGACAGGGCAGGGAACTATGGCTACACCTTC; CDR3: CASSRDRAGNYGYTF